This entry lists 16 T cell receptor beta chains sequenced from one sample in a study of shared clonotypes between healthy human individuals. Profiling relied on immunoSEQ multiplex PCR, and the TCRdb table lists in-frame clones only, not all of them. The table has roughly 2.2 million clones, 85% to 95% seen once. The sequencing input was naive CD4+ T cells from PBMCs. Subset specified: CD45RA+ positively selected. Receptors were obtained from a man aged 18 to 30 in good health. Some clones in this sample may be carry-over from other donors' samples.

V is TRBV7-9 and J is TRBJ2-5; D gene uncertain. Trimming cost V 2 bases and J 2 bases, with 12 bases left between them. The CDR3 sequence is 15 residues long. Germline values: CDR1 SEHNR, CDR2 FQNEAQ (reference sequence). The CDR3, as DNA: TGTGCCAGCAGCTTATGGTCCGGACCTCAAGAGACCCAGTACTTC. This translates into CASSLWSGPQETQYF.

This clone occurred a few times. The chain employs TRBV5-1 and TRBJ1-2; 10 bases map to TRBD1. The V gene's germline CDR1 is SGHRS and CDR2 YFSETQ. CDR3 size: 14 residues. V was clipped by 0 bases and J by 6 bases; unmatched bases: 2. Written as DNA, the CDR3 is TGCGCCAGCAGCTTGGGAGGGACAGGGGATGGCTACACCTTC. This gives the protein CASSLGGTGDGYTF.

This rearrangement joins TRBV14 to TRBJ2-3, with a tentative D call TRBD1 (6 bases). The V and J ends lost 5 bases and 2 bases respectively, with 11 bases between them. The CDR3 sequence is 14 residues long. The germline gives CDR1 SGHDN, CDR2 FVKESK. CDR3 amino acids: CASSNRVLTDTQYF. The CDR3 DNA sequence: TGTGCCAGCAGCAACAGGGTACTCACAGATACGCAGTATTTT.

The gene calls are TRBV19 and TRBJ2-6; 7 nucleotides match TRBD2. CDR3 size: 17 residues. J gave up 7 bases and V 7 bases, and 16 bases lay outside the gene matches. Germline CDR1 reads LNHDA; CDR2 reads SQIVND (reference sequence). CDR3: CASTTFLGWEGANVLTF. The CDR3 DNA follows: TGTGCCAGTACCACCTTCCTAGGGTGGGAGGGCGCCAACGTCCTGACTTTC.

The sample holds one count of this clone. The chain is built from TRBV6-5 and TRBJ1-5; D gene unclear. This CDR3 is 15 amino acids long. CDR1 and CDR2 (germline): MNHEY, SVGAGI. Trimming took 6 bases from V and 4 from J, leaving 16 bases between them. The CDR3 region is CASRNRRVSNQPQHF. CDR3 in DNA: TGTGCCAGCAGGAACAGAAGGGTTAGTAATCAGCCCCAGCATTTT.

This chain connects TRBV7-2 to TRBJ1-1; 7 bases fit TRBD1. Germline V gene sequence: CDR1 SGHTA, CDR2 FQGNSA. This CDR3 has 14 amino acids. V lost 6 bases to trimming and J lost 0 bases; unmatched junction nucleotides: 4. The CDR3 nucleotides are TGTGCCAGCAGACCCGGGACAGTGAACACTGAAGCTTTCTTT. It specifies CASRPGTVNTEAFF.

The gene calls are TRBV5-1 and TRBJ1-4, with D tentatively TRBD1 (5 bases). The CDR3 is 15 amino acids. The germline V gene has CDR1 SGHRS and CDR2 YFSETQ. Trimming took 2 bases from V and 6 from J, leaving 14 bases between them. CDR3 loop: CASSFRPQGDEKLFF. CDR3 nucleotides: TGCGCCAGCAGCTTTAGACCCCAAGGGGATGAAAAACTGTTTTTT.

V gene TRBV5-1 combines with J gene TRBJ2-4, with a weak D call TRBD1 (6 bases). V lost 5 bases and J lost 8, with 14 bases in between. This CDR3 spans 13 amino acids. Germline V gene sequence: CDR1 SGHRS, CDR2 YFSETQ. CDR3 DNA sequence: TGCGCCAGCAGTCATCCGACAGGAGACATTCAGTACTTC. Amino acids: CASSHPTGDIQYF.

The chain employs TRBV10-2 and TRBJ2-5; 11 bases align to TRBD1. J gave up 5 bases and V 3 bases, and 8 bases lay outside the gene matches. This CDR3 region has 16 residues. In germline, CDR1 is WSHSY, CDR2 SAAADI. This chain's CDR3 is CASSDFGQGARETQYF. The CDR3, as DNA: TGCGCCAGCAGTGACTTCGGACAGGGGGCGCGGGAGACCCAGTACTTC.

The V and J genes are TRBV28 and TRBJ2-3; TRBD2 is a possible D gene (7 bases). The CDR3 contains 15 residues. Germline values: CDR1 MDHEN, CDR2 SYDVKM. Trimming removed 10 bases at V and 1 base at J, with 18 bases between. CDR3 amino acids: CAIPTGGAGTDTQYF. Written as DNA, the CDR3 is TGTGCCATCCCTACTGGGGGGGCGGGCACAGATACGCAGTATTTT.

This clone was detected once. The chain has TRBV7-8 and TRBJ2-3, with 9 nucleotides matching TRBD2. The CDR3 spans 18 residues. In germline, CDR1 is SGHVS, CDR2 FQNEAQ. With V trimmed by 5 bases and J by 3 bases, 15 bases remained unmatched. CDR3 sequence: CASSLPGGRAVVTDTQYF. CDR3 DNA sequence: TGTGCCAGCAGCCTTCCTGGCGGGAGGGCCGTAGTTACAGATACGCAGTATTTT.

The chain joins TRBV20-1 to TRBJ2-1, with 8 bases that match TRBD2. V lost 7 bases to trimming and J lost 5 bases; unmatched junction nucleotides: 1. Germline V gene data show CDR1 as DFQATT and CDR2 as SNEGSKA (reference sequence). CDR3 length: 11 amino acids. The CDR3 nucleotides read TGCAGTGAAGCGGGAGACAATGAGCAGTTCTTC. Translating it yields CSEAGDNEQFF.

CDR3 loop: CASSLLGVSGNTIYF. The CDR3 DNA reads as TGTGCCAGCAGTTTACTCGGAGTTTCTGGAAACACCATATATTTT. The chain links TRBV7-6 to TRBJ1-3; no definite D call. Germline V gene lookup returns CDR1 SGHVS and CDR2 FNYEAQ. This CDR3 comprises 15 residues. The germline V and J ends were trimmed by 6 bases and 1 base, with 13 bases remaining between them.

The chain has TRBV2 and TRBJ1-1; 9 bases map to TRBD1. J gave up 5 bases and V 5 bases, and 6 bases lay outside the gene matches. Germline CDR1 is SNHLY and CDR2 is FYNNEI. The CDR3 extends over 14 amino acids. This CDR3 is CASSKDRGATEAFF. The CDR3 DNA follows: TGTGCCAGCAGTAAAGACAGGGGGGCGACTGAAGCTTTCTTT. Based on the CDR3 plus reference TRBV2 and TRBJ1-1, the full variable domain is EPEVTQTPSHQVTQMGQEVILRCVPISNHLYFYWYRQILGQKVEFLVSFYNNEISEKSEIFDDQFSVERPDGSNFTLKIRSTKLEDSAMYFCASSKDRGATEAFFGQGTRLTVV.

The chain combines TRBV11-1 with TRBJ2-5; no reliable D call. V was clipped by 3 bases and J by 1 base, with 9 bases between them. This CDR3 spans 14 amino acids. Germline CDR1 SGHAT, CDR2 FQDESV (reference sequence). CDR3 loop: CASSFRIIQETQYF. The CDR3 DNA is TGTGCCAGCAGCTTTAGGATAATCCAAGAGACCCAGTACTTC. The full variable domain, in which reference TRBV11-1 and TRBJ2-5 provide the parts outside the CDR3, is EAEVAQSPRYKITEKSQAVAFWCDPISGHATLYWYRQILGQGPELLVQFQDESVVDDSQLPKDRFSAERLKGVDSTLKIQPAELGDSAMYLCASSFRIIQETQYFGPGTRLLVL.

Details on this clone: Other DNA variants within this sample encode the same CDR3. J is TRBJ1-4 and V is TRBV18; no definite D call. This CDR3 spans 13 amino acids. CDR1 and CDR2 (germline): KGHSH, LQKENI. Trimming cost V 6 bases and J 8 bases, with 13 bases left between them. The CDR3, as DNA: TGTGCCAGCTCGCCCGGGGTTGGCGAAAAACTGTTTTTT. Amino acid sequence: CASSPGVGEKLFF.